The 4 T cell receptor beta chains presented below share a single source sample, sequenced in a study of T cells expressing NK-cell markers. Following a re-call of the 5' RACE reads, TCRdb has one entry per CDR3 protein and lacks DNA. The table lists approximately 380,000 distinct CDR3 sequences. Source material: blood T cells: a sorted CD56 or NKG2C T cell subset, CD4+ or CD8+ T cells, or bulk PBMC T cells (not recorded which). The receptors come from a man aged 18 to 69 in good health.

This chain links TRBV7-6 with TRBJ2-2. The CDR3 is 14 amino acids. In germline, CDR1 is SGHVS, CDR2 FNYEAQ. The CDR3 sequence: CASSQEQRTGELFF.

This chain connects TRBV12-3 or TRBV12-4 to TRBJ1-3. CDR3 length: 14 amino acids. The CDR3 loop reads CASSLVSTGNTIYF.

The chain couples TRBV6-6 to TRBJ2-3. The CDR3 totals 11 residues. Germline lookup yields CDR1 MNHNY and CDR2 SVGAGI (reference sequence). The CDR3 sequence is CASMVVDTQYF.

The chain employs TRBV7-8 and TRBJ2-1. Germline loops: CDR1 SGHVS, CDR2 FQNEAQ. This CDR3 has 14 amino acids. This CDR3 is CASNPQADYNEQFF.